The 29 T cell receptor beta chains below come from one sample, sequenced in a study of blood T cell repertoires in COVID-19. Assay: immunoSEQ multiplex PCR; the TCRdb copy retains only in-frame clones and omits some. The sample shows roughly 290,000 clones, 80% to 95% of them seen only once. The sequenced sample was peripheral blood. The source of these receptors is a woman in her twenties or thirties with COVID-19, enrolled during active disease.

The J gene is TRBJ2-2, the V gene TRBV19, with D maybe TRBD1 (5 bases). This CDR3 has 16 residues. Germline assignment: CDR1 LNHDA and CDR2 SQIVND (reference sequence). V was pared by 1 base and J by 1 base, with 10 bases between. The DNA for the CDR3 is TGTGCCAGTAGTATAGCCCCCAGGGTGAACACCGGGGAGCTGTTTTTT. Its protein is CASSIAPRVNTGELFF.

The genes are TRBV4-1 and TRBJ2-7, with 7 bases lining up with TRBD1. The V gene's germline CDR1 is MGHRA and CDR2 YSYEKL. J gave up 3 bases and V 0 bases, and 5 bases lay outside the gene matches. The CDR3 contains 15 residues. CDR3 region: CASSQDLTGDYEQYF. CDR3 DNA sequence: TGCGCCAGCAGCCAAGATCTAACAGGGGACTACGAGCAGTACTTC.

The chain couples TRBV5-1 to TRBJ2-5, with 7 bases lining up with TRBD1. Germline CDR1 reads SGHRS; CDR2 reads YFSETQ. The length of the CDR3 is 15 residues. With 6 bases clipped from V and 3 bases from J, the junction kept 11 bases outside the gene matches. CDR3 nucleotides: TGCGCCAGCACCCGAAAAGGGGGCTTCGAAGAGACCCAGTACTTC. This codes for CASTRKGGFEETQYF.

The rearrangement joins TRBV20-1 to TRBJ2-7; tentatively, D is TRBD1 (5 bases). This CDR3 has 11 amino acids. V shed 6 bases and J shed 5 bases, with 11 bases lying between them. Looked up from germline, CDR1 is DFQATT and CDR2 is SNEGSKA (reference sequence). The DNA of the CDR3 is TGCAGTGCCAGGGAAGCTGACGAGCAGTACTTC. Protein product: CSAREADEQYF.

This clone was found once. The chain carries TRBV3-1 (or the pseudogene TRBV3-2) and TRBJ2-5; tentatively, D is TRBD2 (5 bases). The germline CDR1 and CDR2 sequences are LGHDT and YNNKEL (reference sequence). The CDR3 has 13 amino acids. V shed 1 base and J shed 7 bases, with 10 bases lying between them. Here the CDR3 reads CASSQVREGTQYF. CDR3 coding DNA: TGTGCCAGCAGCCAAGTACGGGAAGGGACCCAGTACTTC.

This clone appeared a single time. In DNA, the CDR3 is TGTGCCAGCAGAGCTGGACAGCCGCCCCAGCATTTT. The encoded protein is CASRAGQPPQHF. The chain joins TRBV2 to TRBJ1-5; tentatively, D is TRBD1 (6 bases). The CDR3 has 12 residues. The V gene lost 6 bases and the J gene lost 9 bases, with 12 bases spanning the gap. Germline V gene lookup returns CDR1 SNHLY and CDR2 FYNNEI.

The V gene is TRBV2, the J gene TRBJ2-7; unclear D gene. CDR1 SNHLY and CDR2 FYNNEI come from the germline V gene. CDR3 length equals 12 residues. With 5 bases removed from V and 3 bases from J, the gap between germline ends came to 8 bases. For the CDR3, the DNA is TGTGCCAGCAGTCGTACAGACTACGAGCAGTACTTC. Protein: CASSRTDYEQYF.

This clone appeared once. The rearrangement links TRBV4-3 to TRBJ2-1; 7 bases agree with TRBD2. V lost 0 bases, J lost 3 bases, and 5 bases stayed unmatched. The CDR3 covers 16 residues. Germline CDR1 LGHNA, CDR2 YSLEER. CDR3 sequence: CASSQEVRGYYNEQFF. The CDR3 coding sequence is TGCGCCAGCAGCCAAGAGGTGCGGGGGTACTACAATGAGCAGTTCTTC.

The chain couples TRBV7-9 to TRBJ1-5; D not certain. Per the germline V gene, CDR1 is SEHNR and CDR2 is FQNEAQ (reference sequence). V lost 1 base, J lost 0 bases, and 10 bases lay in between. The CDR3 contains 16 residues. In nucleotides, the CDR3 is TGTGCCAGCAGCTTAGGGTCGCAGGCTAGCAATCAGCCCCAGCATTTT. Protein product: CASSLGSQASNQPQHF. The full variable domain, in which reference TRBV7-9 and TRBJ1-5 provide the parts outside the CDR3, is DTGVSQNPRHKITKRGQNVTFRCDPISEHNRLYWYRQTLGQGPEFLTYFQNEAQLEKSRLLSDRFSAERPKGSFSTLEIQRTEQGDSAMYLCASSLGSQASNQPQHFGDGTRLSIL.

The chain couples TRBV7-8 to TRBJ2-7, with D possibly TRBD1 on 6 matching bases. Germline values: CDR1 SGHVS, CDR2 FQNEAQ. The CDR3 totals 15 residues. The V and J ends lost 1 base and 2 bases respectively, with 12 bases between them. The CDR3 sequence: CASSLGQAGPYEQYF. In DNA form, the CDR3 reads TGTGCCAGCAGCTTAGGACAGGCGGGCCCCTACGAGCAGTACTTC.

The chain carries TRBV10-3 and TRBJ2-5, with 8 bases lining up with TRBD1. CDR1 ENHRY and CDR2 SYGVKD come from the germline V gene. This CDR3 region has 13 residues. V shed 4 bases, J shed 5 bases, and the junction held 3 bases outside the gene matches. DNA of the CDR3: TGTGCCATCAGTGGGACAGGGCTGGAGACCCAGTACTTC. It is translated as CAISGTGLETQYF.

This chain connects TRBV18 to TRBJ1-2, with D unresolved. The CDR3 has 13 amino acids. In germline, CDR1 is KGHSH, CDR2 LQKENI. The V end was cut by 3 bases, the J end by 7 bases, with 12 bases between. The CDR3 loop reads CASSPRSGSGYTF. CDR3 coding DNA: TGTGCCAGCTCACCGCGGTCCGGTTCTGGCTACACCTTC.

The chain employs TRBV18 and TRBJ2-7; tentative D call: TRBD2 (6 bases). Germline V CDR1 and CDR2: KGHSH, LQKENI. The ends were cut back, 1 base at V and 2 bases at J, with 9 bases in the middle. There are 14 residues in the CDR3. The CDR3 DNA reads as TGTGCCAGCTCACCACGGGGGGACCCCTACGAGCAGTACTTC. Its protein is CASSPRGDPYEQYF.

V usage is TRBV27 and J usage is TRBJ2-3; 9 positions agree with TRBD2. Germline values: CDR1 MNHEY, CDR2 SMNVEV (reference sequence). CDR3 length equals 17 residues. The V segment lost 7 bases and the J segment 6 bases; nucleotides outside the gene matches: 17. The CDR3 bases are TGTGCCAGCACCCAAAGGTGGCTTAGCGGGAGTGGGGATACGCAGTATTTT. The encoded protein is CASTQRWLSGSGDTQYF.

Comments on this clone: Mismatch with germline at one junction end may stem from a read error. The chain recombines TRBV7-7 with TRBJ2-5; unclear D gene. The germline gives CDR1 SSHAT, CDR2 FNYEAQ (reference sequence). The CDR3 is 13 residues long. Written as DNA, the CDR3 is TGTGCTAGCAGCTTAGGCCCTAAGGAGACCCAGTACTTC. It encodes CASSLGPKETQYF.

The V call is TRBV3-1 (or the pseudogene TRBV3-2), the J call TRBJ2-2; the match to TRBD2 covers 9 bases. The CDR3 consists of 16 residues. V gave up 0 bases and J gave up 5 bases; unmatched junction bases: 4. From germline, CDR1 is LGHDT and CDR2 YNNKEL (reference sequence). The CDR3 protein is CASSQDASGTTGELFF. CDR3 bases: TGTGCCAGCAGCCAAGATGCTAGCGGGACTACCGGGGAGCTGTTTTTT.

CDR3 DNA: TGTGCCAGCAGTTTAAAGCCGTACCACACAGATACGCAGTATTTT. It is translated as CASSLKPYHTDTQYF. V is TRBV27 and J is TRBJ2-3; D is unclear. The CDR3 has 15 residues. V was shortened by 2 bases and J by 2 bases, with 11 bases between the two germline ends. The germline V gene has CDR1 MNHEY and CDR2 SMNVEV (reference sequence).

This clone was observed once. V is TRBV19 and J is TRBJ2-7; 8 nucleotides align to TRBD1. Germline V gene sequence: CDR1 LNHDA, CDR2 SQIVND (reference sequence). The CDR3 has 14 residues. V lost 6 bases to trimming and J lost 6 bases; unmatched junction nucleotides: 10. Here the CDR3 reads CASRWGQESSEQYF. The CDR3 nucleotides read TGTGCCAGTAGATGGGGACAGGAGAGCTCCGAGCAGTACTTC.

V usage is TRBV24-1 and J usage is TRBJ2-3, with D tentatively TRBD2 (5 bases). The germline CDR1 and CDR2 sequences are KGHDR and SFDVKD. V was cut by 1 base and J by 8 bases, with 12 bases left in between. CDR3 length: 14 residues. CDR3 region: CATSDLASRGTQYF. The CDR3 bases are TGTGCCACCAGTGATTTAGCGTCCCGGGGTACGCAGTATTTT.

This clone was seen only a few times. The chain is built from TRBV5-6 and TRBJ1-6; D is undetermined. Trimming left V 1 base short and J 4 bases short, with 9 bases between. CDR3 length: 15 amino acids. Per the germline V gene, CDR1 is SGHDT and CDR2 is YYEEEE. The CDR3 DNA follows: TGTGCCAGCAGCTTGAACGGACTTTATAATTCACCCCTCCACTTT. It translates to CASSLNGLYNSPLHF.

The V call is TRBV19, the J call TRBJ1-2; TRBD1 aligns across 7 bases. Germline V CDR1 and CDR2: LNHDA, SQIVND (reference sequence). V lost 5 bases, J lost 7 bases, and 7 bases stayed unmatched. The CDR3 loop spans 13 amino acids. CDR3 nucleotide sequence: TGTGCCAGTAGTGTCAAGGGGGCCTTTGGCTACACCTTC. It yields the protein CASSVKGAFGYTF.

Here the CDR3 reads CASSLRGSYNEQFF. CDR3 nucleotides: TGTGCCAGCAGCTTGCGGGGGAGCTACAATGAGCAGTTCTTC. This chain joins TRBV5-5 and TRBJ2-1; the D gene is possibly TRBD2 (6 bases). The CDR3 runs 14 residues. Between the trimmed V and J ends, which lost 1 base and 3 bases, there was a span of 8 bases. Germline CDR1 reads SGHKS; CDR2 reads YYEKEE (reference sequence).

V is TRBV9 and J is TRBJ2-7, with 8 nucleotides matching TRBD2. Germline V gene lookup returns CDR1 SGDLS and CDR2 YYNGEE. With 0 bases clipped from V and 5 bases from J, the junction kept 4 bases outside the gene matches. This CDR3 contains 14 residues. The chain's CDR3 is CASSVASGSDEQYF. CDR3 coding DNA: TGTGCCAGCAGCGTAGCGAGCGGGAGTGACGAGCAGTACTTC.

This clone came up once. Other DNA sequences in this specimen translate into the identical CDR3. This chain links TRBV30 with TRBJ1-2; 8 bases are shared with TRBD1. V was clipped by 1 base and J by 2 bases; unmatched bases: 3. CDR3 length equals 14 residues. Germline V gene sequence: CDR1 GTSNPN, CDR2 SVGIG (reference sequence). The CDR3 loop reads CAWSGTGLNYGYTF. The CDR3 DNA is TGTGCCTGGAGTGGGACAGGGCTGAACTATGGCTACACCTTC.

The chain has TRBV6-5 and TRBJ2-3; D might be TRBD1 (5 bases). There are 14 residues in the CDR3. Trimming pared 8 bases from V and 8 bases from J, leaving 20 bases between. CDR1 MNHEY and CDR2 SVGAGI come from the germline V gene. CDR3 sequence (DNA): TGTGCCAGCGGGAACAGGTCTATCTTGGTTACGCAGTATTTT. Its translation: CASGNRSILVTQYF.

The rearrangement links TRBV7-9 to TRBJ2-5; 7 bases are a match to TRBD1. Germline lookup yields CDR1 SEHNR and CDR2 FQNEAQ (reference sequence). This CDR3 has 13 residues. V dropped 2 bases and J dropped 5; count of bases not matched to a gene: 2. CDR3 protein: CASSLTGVETQYF. The CDR3 nucleotides read TGTGCCAGCAGCTTAACAGGGGTCGAGACCCAGTACTTC.

The gene calls are TRBV15 and TRBJ2-1; the match to TRBD1 covers 8 bases. The ends lost 3 bases at V and 3 bases at J; junction bases unmatched: 7. The CDR3 has 16 amino acids. The V gene's germline CDR1 is LNHNV and CDR2 YYDKDF (reference sequence). CDR3 loop: CATSSQDRDLYNEQFF. CDR3 nucleotide sequence: TGTGCCACCAGCAGCCAGGACAGGGACCTCTACAATGAGCAGTTCTTC. Full variable domain (missing parts from reference TRBV15 and TRBJ2-1): DAMVIQNPRYQVTQFGKPVTLSCSQTLNHNVMYWYQQKSSQAPKLLFHYYDKDFNNEADTPDNFQSRRPNTSFCFLDIRSPGLGDTAMYLCATSSQDRDLYNEQFFGPGTRLTVL.

This clone was detected once. The rearrangement links TRBV28 to TRBJ1-1; D may be TRBD1 (5 bases). Between the trimmed V and J ends, which lost 4 bases and 0 bases, there was a span of 18 bases. The germline V gene encodes CDR1 MDHEN and CDR2 SYDVKM. This CDR3 is 17 amino acids long. CDR3 residues: CASSSYSQGYMNTEAFF. DNA for the CDR3: TGTGCCAGCAGTTCCTACTCGCAGGGTTACATGAACACTGAAGCTTTCTTT.

This chain connects TRBV18 to TRBJ1-1; TRBD1 matches at 11 bases. Germline V gene data show CDR1 as KGHSH and CDR2 as LQKENI. J was trimmed by 5 bases and V by 4 bases; bases with no gene match: 3. The CDR3 is 14 residues long. DNA of the CDR3: TGTGCCAGCTCACAGGGACAGGGGGATACTGAAGCTTTCTTT. Translation: CASSQGQGDTEAFF.